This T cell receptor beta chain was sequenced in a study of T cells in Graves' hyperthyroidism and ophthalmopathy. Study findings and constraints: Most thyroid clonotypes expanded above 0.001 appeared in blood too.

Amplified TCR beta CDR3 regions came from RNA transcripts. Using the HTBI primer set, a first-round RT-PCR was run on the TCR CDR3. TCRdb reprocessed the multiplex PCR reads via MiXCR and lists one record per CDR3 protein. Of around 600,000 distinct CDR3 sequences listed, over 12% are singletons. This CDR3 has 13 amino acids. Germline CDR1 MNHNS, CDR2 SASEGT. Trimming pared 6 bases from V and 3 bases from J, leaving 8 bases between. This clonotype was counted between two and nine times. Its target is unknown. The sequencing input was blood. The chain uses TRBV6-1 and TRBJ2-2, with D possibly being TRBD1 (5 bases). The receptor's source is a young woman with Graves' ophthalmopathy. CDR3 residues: CASRDTYTGELFF. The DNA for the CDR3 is TGTGCCAGCAGGGACACTTACACCGGGGAGCTGTTTTTT.